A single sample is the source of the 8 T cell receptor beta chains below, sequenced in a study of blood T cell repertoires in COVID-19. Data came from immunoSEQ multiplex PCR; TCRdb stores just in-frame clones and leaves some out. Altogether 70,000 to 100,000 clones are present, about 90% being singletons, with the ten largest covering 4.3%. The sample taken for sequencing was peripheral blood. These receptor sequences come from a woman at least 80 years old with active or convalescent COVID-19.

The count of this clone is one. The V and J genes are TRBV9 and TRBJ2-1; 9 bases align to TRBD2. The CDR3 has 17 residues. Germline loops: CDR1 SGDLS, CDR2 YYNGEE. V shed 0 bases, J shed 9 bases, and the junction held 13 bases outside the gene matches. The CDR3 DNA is TGTGCCAGCAGCGTAGAAATCGGTGGAGCGGGAGGAAGTGAGCAGTTCTTC. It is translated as CASSVEIGGAGGSEQFF.

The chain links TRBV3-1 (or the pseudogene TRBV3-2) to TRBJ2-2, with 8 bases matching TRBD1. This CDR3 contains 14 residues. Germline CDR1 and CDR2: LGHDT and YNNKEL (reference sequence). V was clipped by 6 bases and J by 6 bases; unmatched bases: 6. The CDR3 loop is CASSSTGVAGELFF. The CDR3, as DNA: TGTGCCAGCAGTTCGACAGGGGTGGCCGGGGAGCTGTTTTTT.

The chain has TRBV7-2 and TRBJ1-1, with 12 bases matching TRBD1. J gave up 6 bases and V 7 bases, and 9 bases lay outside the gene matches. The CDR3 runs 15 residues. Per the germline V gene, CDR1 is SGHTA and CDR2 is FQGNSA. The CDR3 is CASNMGQGARAEAFF. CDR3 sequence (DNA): TGTGCCAGCAACATGGGACAGGGGGCTCGGGCTGAAGCTTTCTTT.

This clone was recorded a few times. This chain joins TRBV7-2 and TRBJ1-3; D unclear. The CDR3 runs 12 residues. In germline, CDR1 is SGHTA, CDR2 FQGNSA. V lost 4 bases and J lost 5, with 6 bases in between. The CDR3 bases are TGTGCCAGCAGCTCAGAAAGAAACACCATATATTTT. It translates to CASSSERNTIYF.

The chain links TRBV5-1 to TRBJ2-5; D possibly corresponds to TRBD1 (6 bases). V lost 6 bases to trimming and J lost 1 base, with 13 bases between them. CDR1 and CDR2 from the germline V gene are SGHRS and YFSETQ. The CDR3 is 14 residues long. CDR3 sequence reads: CASTITGRQETQYF. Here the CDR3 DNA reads TGCGCCAGCACCATAACAGGGCGCCAAGAGACCCAGTACTTC.

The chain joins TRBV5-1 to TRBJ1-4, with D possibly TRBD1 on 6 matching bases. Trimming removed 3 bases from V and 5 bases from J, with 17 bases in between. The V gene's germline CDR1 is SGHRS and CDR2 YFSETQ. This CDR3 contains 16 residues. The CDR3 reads CASSSARGRRNEKLFF. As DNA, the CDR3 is TGCGCCAGCAGCTCGGCCAGGGGACGCCGGAATGAAAAACTGTTTTTT.

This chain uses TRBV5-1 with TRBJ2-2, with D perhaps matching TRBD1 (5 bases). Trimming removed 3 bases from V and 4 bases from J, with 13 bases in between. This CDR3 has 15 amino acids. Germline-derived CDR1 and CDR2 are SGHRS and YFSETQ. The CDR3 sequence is CASSSLTGATGELFF. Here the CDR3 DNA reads TGCGCCAGCAGCTCGTTGACTGGGGCCACCGGGGAGCTGTTTTTT.

The DNA for the CDR3 is TGTGCCAGCACCCCCTGGACTTCGGGGGCCGGGGAGCTGTTTTTT. Its protein is CASTPWTSGAGELFF. The gene calls are TRBV2 and TRBJ2-2; D may be TRBD2 (6 bases). Germline CDR1 is SNHLY and CDR2 is FYNNEI. Trimming removed 7 bases at V and 6 bases at J, with 18 bases between. CDR3 length: 15 amino acids.